The next 29 T cell receptor beta chains were all read from a single sample in a study of blood T cell repertoires in COVID-19. The data were produced by immunoSEQ multiplex PCR, yet TCRdb's version contains in-frame clones alone and is incomplete. The sample holds about 290,000 clones, under 90% seen once. Sequencing input: peripheral blood. These TCRs come from a woman aged 30 to 39 with COVID-19, enrolled during active disease.

The rearrangement uses TRBV6-5 and TRBJ2-7; D possibly corresponds to TRBD1 (6 bases). The CDR3 runs 14 residues. The V and J ends lost 6 bases and 0 bases respectively, with 12 bases between them. Per germline, CDR1 MNHEY and CDR2 SVGAGI. The CDR3 DNA reads as TGTGCCAGCAGCCCGGGACACGCCTCCTACGAGCAGTACTTC. Encoded protein: CASSPGHASYEQYF.

Points on this clone: Other DNA sequences in this sample translate to the same CDR3. The chain has TRBV10-2 and TRBJ1-5; TRBD1 agrees at 11 bases. The germline V gene encodes CDR1 WSHSY and CDR2 SAAADI. V was clipped by 8 bases and J by 1 base; unmatched bases: 1. The CDR3 has 14 residues. CDR3 sequence (DNA): TGCGCCAGCCGGACAGGGGGCAGCAATCAGCCCCAGCATTTT. Protein sequence: CASRTGGSNQPQHF.

The rearrangement uses TRBV5-4 and TRBJ2-5; tentative D call: TRBD2 (6 bases). The CDR3 runs 16 residues. V lost 5 bases and J lost 2, with 19 bases in between. Germline-derived CDR1 and CDR2 are SGHNT and YYREEE (reference sequence). CDR3 DNA sequence: TGTGCCAGCAGACCTAATCCTGGGACTTCTCAAGAGACCCAGTACTTC. It specifies CASRPNPGTSQETQYF.

The chain employs TRBV19 and TRBJ2-3; TRBD2 matches at 9 bases. The CDR3 length is 17 residues. Germline lookup yields CDR1 LNHDA and CDR2 SQIVND (reference sequence). Losses at the gene ends were 7 bases for V and 6 bases for J; bases not matched to a gene: 17. The DNA for the CDR3 is TGTGCCAGTACCCCAACTCACCTAGCGGGGTTGGATGATACGCAGTATTTT. Translation gives CASTPTHLAGLDDTQYF. Full variable domain (remainder filled in from reference TRBV19 and TRBJ2-3): DGGITQSPKYLFRKEGQNVTLSCEQNLNHDAMYWYRQDPGQGLRLIYYSQIVNDFQKGDIAEGYSVSREKKESFPLTVTSAQKNPTAFYLCASTPTHLAGLDDTQYFGPGTRLTVL.

This chain connects TRBV28 to TRBJ2-1; weak D call: TRBD1 (6 bases). Germline CDR1 and CDR2: MDHEN and SYDVKM. V lost 10 bases to trimming and J lost 8 bases, with 18 bases between them. This CDR3 has 13 residues. CDR3 in DNA: TGTGCCATAGCAGTACAGGGTTTGTATGAGCAGTTCTTC. It specifies CAIAVQGLYEQFF.

The chain employs TRBV18 and TRBJ2-7; unclear D gene. Germline CDR1 is KGHSH and CDR2 is LQKENI. The CDR3 is 15 residues long. V was clipped by 2 bases and J by 0 bases, with 11 bases between them. The CDR3 reads CASSPTTLTSYEQYF. CDR3 nucleotide sequence: TGTGCCAGCTCACCAACGACACTTACCTCCTACGAGCAGTACTTC.

This chain joins TRBV4-1 and TRBJ2-7; TRBD1 might be the D (6 bases). The CDR3 covers 14 residues. With 4 bases removed from V and 0 bases from J, the gap between germline ends came to 10 bases. CDR1 MGHRA and CDR2 YSYEKL come from the germline V gene. The CDR3 DNA follows: TGCGCCAGCAGCCGGGACATCCGCTCCTACGAGCAGTACTTC. This translates into CASSRDIRSYEQYF.

The chain combines TRBV5-3 with TRBJ1-3; D is unresolved. TRBV5-3 is flagged as an ORF with uncertain function. The CDR3 totals 16 residues. Trimming took off 3 bases at V and 5 bases at J, with 18 bases between the two ends. This CDR3 reads CARSWPLTRKRNTIYF. The CDR3 nucleotides are TGTGCCAGAAGCTGGCCCCTCACCAGAAAAAGAAACACCATATATTTT.

In this sample, this clone turned up once. CDR3 sequence reads: CASTEQGATEQFF. The CDR3 DNA reads TGTGCCAGCACCGAGCAGGGTGCTACTGAGCAGTTCTTC. The chain employs TRBV7-9 and TRBJ2-1, with D possibly being TRBD1 (5 bases). Trimming removed 7 bases from V and 9 bases from J, with 16 bases in between. CDR1 and CDR2 from the germline V gene are SEHNR and FQNEAQ (reference sequence). The CDR3 is 13 amino acids.

This clone was picked up one time. The chain uses TRBV5-4 and TRBJ2-5; no reliable D call. The CDR3 totals 13 residues. Germline V gives CDR1 SGHNT, CDR2 YYREEE (reference sequence). Trimming left V 4 bases short and J 5 bases short, with 12 bases between. The DNA for the CDR3 is TGTGCCAGCAGCCGCCGTAGCTCGGAGACCCAGTACTTC. It specifies CASSRRSSETQYF.

The J gene is TRBJ1-1, the V gene TRBV5-4; D ambiguous. In germline, CDR1 is SGHNT, CDR2 YYREEE (reference sequence). The CDR3 is 15 residues long. Deletions cut 4 bases from V and 0 bases from J, with 13 bases between. The CDR3 spells CASSDLGLMNTEAFF. As DNA, the CDR3 is TGTGCCAGCAGCGACCTAGGACTAATGAACACTGAAGCTTTCTTT.

The rearrangement uses TRBV6-4 and TRBJ2-2; TRBD2 matches at 8 bases. The CDR3 covers 16 residues. CDR1 is MRHNA, CDR2 SNTAGT, per germline. Germline trimming cut 0 bases from V and 7 bases from J; bases unmatched to any gene: 7. CDR3 amino acids: CASSDSFGGAGGELFF. The CDR3 coding sequence is TGTGCCAGCAGTGACTCTTTCGGGGGGGCCGGCGGGGAGCTGTTTTTT.

DNA for the CDR3: TGTGCCAGCTCACCTGTCGACAGGGTGAACACTGAAGCTTTCTTT. This codes for CASSPVDRVNTEAFF. The rearrangement joins TRBV18 to TRBJ1-1; 7 bases are a match to TRBD1. The CDR3 runs to 15 residues. Per germline, CDR1 KGHSH and CDR2 LQKENI. V gave up 3 bases and J gave up 0 bases; unmatched junction bases: 4.

The chain combines TRBV3-1 (or the pseudogene TRBV3-2) with TRBJ2-4, with 9 nucleotides matching TRBD2. Germline CDR1 is LGHDT and CDR2 is YNNKEL (reference sequence). The CDR3 has 15 amino acids. The trim removed 2 bases at V and 4 bases at J, leaving 3 bases unmatched. CDR3 residues: CASSQQAGGKNIQYF. The DNA of the CDR3 is TGTGCCAGCAGCCAACAAGCGGGGGGTAAAAACATTCAGTACTTC.

The gene calls are TRBV13 and TRBJ2-5; 7 bases are a match to TRBD1. The trim removed 1 base at V and 4 bases at J, leaving 3 bases unmatched. The CDR3 is 14 residues long. The germline V gene encodes CDR1 PRHDT and CDR2 FYEKMQ (reference sequence). The CDR3 is CASSLEGGSETQYF. The CDR3 nucleotides read TGTGCCAGCAGCTTAGAAGGGGGCTCAGAGACCCAGTACTTC.

This chain uses TRBV5-5 with TRBJ2-3; TRBD1 is a possible D gene (5 bases). CDR3 length: 14 amino acids. Trimming shortened V by 4 bases and J by 0 bases, and 9 bases separated the two germline ends. Per the germline V gene, CDR1 is SGHKS and CDR2 is YYEKEE (reference sequence). The DNA of the CDR3 is TGTGCCAGCAGCCTCGACAGTAGCACAGATACGCAGTATTTT. Protein sequence: CASSLDSSTDTQYF.

The V and J genes are TRBV5-6 and TRBJ2-5, with D perhaps TRBD2 (7 bases). Trimming stripped 0 bases from V and 5 bases from J, with 20 bases between. From germline, CDR1 is SGHDT and CDR2 YYEEEE. The CDR3 covers 17 residues. CDR3 sequence: CASSLGGGTFLGETQYF. In DNA, the CDR3 is TGTGCCAGCAGCTTGGGGGGAGGGACATTCCTCGGGGAGACCCAGTACTTC.

The chain recombines TRBV5-4 with TRBJ1-5; tentative D call: TRBD1 (5 bases). Germline CDR1 SGHNT, CDR2 YYREEE (reference sequence). Trimming stripped 2 bases from V and 9 bases from J, with 12 bases between. This CDR3 comprises 13 residues. This chain's CDR3 is CASSFGDRGPQHF. The CDR3 DNA sequence: TGTGCCAGCAGCTTTGGGGATAGGGGGCCCCAGCATTTT.

The chain recombines TRBV5-4 with TRBJ1-2, with TRBD1 matching 9 bases. Looked up from germline, CDR1 is SGHNT and CDR2 is YYREEE (reference sequence). The ends lost 2 bases at V and 6 bases at J; junction bases unmatched: 2. This CDR3 is built from 13 residues. The CDR3 coding sequence is TGTGCCAGCAGCTTTACAGGGGGCGATGGCTACACCTTC. It translates to CASSFTGGDGYTF.

This clone was picked up a small number of times. The rearrangement joins TRBV7-2 to TRBJ1-2, with 7 bases that match TRBD1. J gave up 4 bases and V 3 bases, and 5 bases lay outside the gene matches. There are 14 residues in the CDR3. CDR1 SGHTA and CDR2 FQGNSA come from the germline V gene. CDR3 sequence reads: CASSFAGGFYGYTF. The CDR3 nucleotides are TGTGCCAGCAGCTTCGCAGGGGGGTTCTATGGCTACACCTTC.

This chain uses TRBV5-1 with TRBJ2-7, with 7 bases identical to TRBD1. This CDR3 has 15 amino acids. The germline V gene encodes CDR1 SGHRS and CDR2 YFSETQ. Germline trimming cut 2 bases from V and 3 bases from J; bases unmatched to any gene: 8. CDR3 loop: CASSFRTGTDYEQYF. CDR3 nucleotide sequence: TGCGCCAGCAGCTTCCGTACCGGGACAGACTACGAGCAGTACTTC.

V gene TRBV5-1 combines with J gene TRBJ2-2; 8 bases are shared with TRBD2. Per the germline V gene, CDR1 is SGHRS and CDR2 is YFSETQ. The CDR3 length is 15 residues. J was trimmed by 0 bases and V by 5 bases; bases with no gene match: 3. The CDR3 sequence is CASRNSGTNTGELFF. DNA for the CDR3: TGCGCCAGCAGAAATAGCGGGACGAACACCGGGGAGCTGTTTTTT.

This clone has only a few counts. The chain uses TRBV5-1 and TRBJ2-7, with a tentative D call TRBD1 (6 bases). CDR3 length: 18 residues. Germline loops: CDR1 SGHRS, CDR2 YFSETQ. The V gene lost 1 base and the J gene lost 3 bases, with 23 bases spanning the gap. The DNA for the CDR3 is TGCGCCAGCAGCTTGCGTGGGTTTTCGGGAAGGACAGTCTACGAGCAGTACTTC. Encoded protein: CASSLRGFSGRTVYEQYF.

The sample holds a few counts of this clone. The chain has TRBV6-2 or TRBV6-3 and TRBJ2-7, with no clear D. The CDR3 runs 16 residues. V was trimmed by 2 bases and J by 3 bases, leaving 17 bases between them. The germline V gene encodes CDR1 MNHEY and CDR2 SVGEGT. CDR3 DNA: TGTGCCAGCAGTTACACCAATCGAGAAAGAAACTACGAGCAGTACTTC. Residues: CASSYTNRERNYEQYF.

J is TRBJ2-1 and V is TRBV10-3; TRBD1 aligns across 9 bases. V lost 6 bases, J lost 4 bases, and 10 bases stayed unmatched. The germline V gene has CDR1 ENHRY and CDR2 SYGVKD. The CDR3 sequence is 16 residues long. CDR3 in DNA: TGTGCCATCAGAAACGCTCCGGGACAGGGTTACAATGAGCAGTTCTTC. Protein sequence: CAIRNAPGQGYNEQFF.

Concerning this clone: Within the sample, other DNA sequences also encode this same CDR3. This rearrangement joins TRBV4-1 to TRBJ1-2; 11 bases fit TRBD1. Unmatched junction bases numbered 1, after V lost 4 bases and J lost 0 bases. The CDR3 has 15 amino acids. The germline V gene encodes CDR1 MGHRA and CDR2 YSYEKL. The CDR3 nucleotides are TGCGCCAGCAGCCCGGGACAGGGGGCTAACTATGGCTACACCTTC. Protein: CASSPGQGANYGYTF.

The rearrangement uses TRBV6-2 or TRBV6-3 and TRBJ2-2; the match to TRBD2 covers 9 bases. This CDR3 comprises 17 residues. After removal of 4 bases from V and 1 base from J, the junction contained 7 bases not matched to a gene. Germline V CDR1 and CDR2: MNHEY, SVGEGT. CDR3 DNA: TGTGCCAGCAGTTCACTAGCGGGCAGAAAGAACACCGGGGAGCTGTTTTTT. Encoded protein: CASSSLAGRKNTGELFF.

This chain connects TRBV2 to TRBJ2-1; 7 bases are a match to TRBD2. The V segment lost 4 bases and the J segment 6 bases; nucleotides outside the gene matches: 24. The length of the CDR3 is 20 residues. CDR1 SNHLY and CDR2 FYNNEI come from the germline V gene. The CDR3 nucleotides read TGTGCCAGCAGTGGATTAGTTGGTTCAGGCCGTACTAGCGTTATCAATGAGCAGTTCTTC. Its protein is CASSGLVGSGRTSVINEQFF.

The chain recombines TRBV10-2 with TRBJ2-7, with 14 bases that match TRBD2. The germline V gene has CDR1 WSHSY and CDR2 SAAADI. CDR3 length: 13 residues. J was trimmed by 10 bases and V by 6 bases; bases with no gene match: 5. The CDR3 DNA is TGCGCCAGCAGGGCCGGACTAGCGGGGGGACAGTACTTC. Translating it yields CASRAGLAGGQYF.